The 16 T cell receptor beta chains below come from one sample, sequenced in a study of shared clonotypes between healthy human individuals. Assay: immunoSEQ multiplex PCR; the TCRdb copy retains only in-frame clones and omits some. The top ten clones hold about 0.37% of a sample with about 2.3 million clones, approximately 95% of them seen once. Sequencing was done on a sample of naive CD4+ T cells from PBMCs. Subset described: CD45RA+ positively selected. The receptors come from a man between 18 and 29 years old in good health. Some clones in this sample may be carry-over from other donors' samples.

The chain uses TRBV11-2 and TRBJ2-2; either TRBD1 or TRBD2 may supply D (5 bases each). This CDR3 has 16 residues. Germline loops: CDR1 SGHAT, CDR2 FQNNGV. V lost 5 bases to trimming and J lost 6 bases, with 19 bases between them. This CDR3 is CASSPLLSLGAGELFF. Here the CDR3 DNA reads TGTGCCAGCAGCCCTTTACTATCCCTGGGGGCCGGGGAGCTGTTTTTT.

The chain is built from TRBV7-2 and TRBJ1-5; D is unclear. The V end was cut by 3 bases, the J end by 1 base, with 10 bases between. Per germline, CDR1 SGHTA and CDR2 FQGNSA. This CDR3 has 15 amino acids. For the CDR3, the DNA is TGTGCCAGCAGCTTGGGGTTCGTGAGCAATCAGCCCCAGCATTTT. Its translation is CASSLGFVSNQPQHF.

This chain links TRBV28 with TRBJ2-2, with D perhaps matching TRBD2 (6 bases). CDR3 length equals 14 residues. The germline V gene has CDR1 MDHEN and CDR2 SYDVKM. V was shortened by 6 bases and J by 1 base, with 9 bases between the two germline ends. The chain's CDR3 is CASRNSGNTGELFF. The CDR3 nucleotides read TGTGCCAGCAGAAATAGCGGGAACACCGGGGAGCTGTTTTTT.

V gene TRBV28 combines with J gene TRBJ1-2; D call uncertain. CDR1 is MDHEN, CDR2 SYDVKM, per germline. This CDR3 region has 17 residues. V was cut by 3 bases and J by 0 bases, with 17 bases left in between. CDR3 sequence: CASSFFMASQANYGYTF. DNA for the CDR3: TGTGCCAGCAGTTTCTTTATGGCCAGCCAAGCTAACTATGGCTACACCTTC.

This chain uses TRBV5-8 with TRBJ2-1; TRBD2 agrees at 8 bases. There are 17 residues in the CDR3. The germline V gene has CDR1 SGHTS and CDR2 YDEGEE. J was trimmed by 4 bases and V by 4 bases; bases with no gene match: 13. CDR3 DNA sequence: TGTGCCAGCAGCCGCACCACTACTAGCGGCAGATACAATGAGCAGTTCTTC. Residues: CASSRTTTSGRYNEQFF.

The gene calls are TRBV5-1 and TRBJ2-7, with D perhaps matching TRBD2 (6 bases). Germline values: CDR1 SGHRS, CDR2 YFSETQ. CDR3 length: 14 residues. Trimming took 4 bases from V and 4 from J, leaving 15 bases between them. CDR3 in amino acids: CASSDTGLSYEQYF. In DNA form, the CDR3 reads TGCGCCAGCAGCGACACGGGACTGAGTTACGAGCAGTACTTC.

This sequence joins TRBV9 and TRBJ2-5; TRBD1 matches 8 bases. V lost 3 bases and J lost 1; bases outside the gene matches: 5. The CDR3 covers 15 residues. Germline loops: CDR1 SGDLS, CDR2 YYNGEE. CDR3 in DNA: TGTGCCAGCAGCGCTACAGGGGGGTCCCAAGAGACCCAGTACTTC. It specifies CASSATGGSQETQYF.

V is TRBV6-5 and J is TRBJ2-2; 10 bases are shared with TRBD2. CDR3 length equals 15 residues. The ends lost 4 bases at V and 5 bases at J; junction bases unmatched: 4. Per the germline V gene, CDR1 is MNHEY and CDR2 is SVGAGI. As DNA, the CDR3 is TGTGCCAGCAGTTGGGCTAGCGGGAGAACCGGGGAGCTGTTTTTT. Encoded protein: CASSWASGRTGELFF.

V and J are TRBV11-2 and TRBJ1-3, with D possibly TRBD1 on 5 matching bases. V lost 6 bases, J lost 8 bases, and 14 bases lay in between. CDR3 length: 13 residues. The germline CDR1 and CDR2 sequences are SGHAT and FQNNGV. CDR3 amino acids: CASSLDRLDTIYF. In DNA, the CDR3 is TGTGCCAGCAGTCTTGACAGACTAGACACCATATATTTT.

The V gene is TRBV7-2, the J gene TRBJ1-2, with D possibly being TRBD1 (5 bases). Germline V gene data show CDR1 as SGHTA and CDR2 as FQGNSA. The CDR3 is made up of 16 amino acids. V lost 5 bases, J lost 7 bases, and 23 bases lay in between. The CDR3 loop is CASSPGGDPGWGGYTF. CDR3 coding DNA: TGTGCCAGCAGCCCCGGAGGGGATCCGGGGTGGGGTGGCTACACCTTC.

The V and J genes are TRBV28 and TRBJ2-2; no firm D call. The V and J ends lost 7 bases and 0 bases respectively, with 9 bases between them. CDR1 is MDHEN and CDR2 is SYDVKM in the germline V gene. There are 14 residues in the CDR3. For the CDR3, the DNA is TGTGCCAGCACTCTCGGCTCGAACACCGGGGAGCTGTTTTTT. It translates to CASTLGSNTGELFF. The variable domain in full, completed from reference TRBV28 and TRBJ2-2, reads DVKVTQSSRYLVKRTGEKVFLECVQDMDHENMFWYRQDPGLGLRLIYFSYDVKMKEKGDIPEGYSVSREKKERFSLILESASTNQTSMYLCASTLGSNTGELFFGEGSRLTVL.

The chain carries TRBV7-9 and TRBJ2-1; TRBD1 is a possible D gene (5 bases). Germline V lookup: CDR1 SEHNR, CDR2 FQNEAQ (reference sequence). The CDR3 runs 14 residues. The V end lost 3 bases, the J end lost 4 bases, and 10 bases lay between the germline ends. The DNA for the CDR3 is TGTGCCAGCAGCTTTTACCAGGGATACAATGAGCAGTTCTTC. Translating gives CASSFYQGYNEQFF.

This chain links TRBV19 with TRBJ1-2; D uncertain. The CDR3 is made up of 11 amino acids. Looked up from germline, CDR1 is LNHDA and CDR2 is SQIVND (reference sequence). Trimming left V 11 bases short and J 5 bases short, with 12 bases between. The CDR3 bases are TGTGCCGTCGGTTTTGGATATGGCTACACCTTC. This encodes CAVGFGYGYTF.

The CDR3 here is CAISGDRPQETQYF. CDR3 DNA sequence: TGTGCCATCAGTGGTGACAGGCCCCAAGAGACCCAGTACTTC. The chain has TRBV10-3 and TRBJ2-5, with D possibly being TRBD1 (6 bases). The CDR3 extends over 14 amino acids. The germline V and J ends were trimmed by 4 bases and 1 base, with 10 bases remaining between them. Germline CDR1 and CDR2: ENHRY and SYGVKD.

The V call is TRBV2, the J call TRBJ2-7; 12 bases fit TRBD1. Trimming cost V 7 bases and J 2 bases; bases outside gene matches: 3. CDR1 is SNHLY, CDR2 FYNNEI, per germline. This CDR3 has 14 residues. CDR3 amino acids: CASTRDRGPYEQYF. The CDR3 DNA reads TGTGCCAGCACCCGGGACAGGGGGCCCTACGAGCAGTACTTC.

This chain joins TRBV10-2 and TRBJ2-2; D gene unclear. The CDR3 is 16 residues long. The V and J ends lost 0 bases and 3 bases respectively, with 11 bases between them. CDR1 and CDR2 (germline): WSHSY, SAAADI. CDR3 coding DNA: TGCGCCAGCAGTGAGTCTTCGACGGCCTACACCGGGGAGCTGTTTTTT. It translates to CASSESSTAYTGELFF.